This T cell receptor (beta chain) was observed in a study of cytomegalovirus exposure and HLA in healthy donors. J was trimmed by 4 bases and V by 8 bases; bases with no gene match: 6. The CDR3 has 13 amino acids. The V gene's germline CDR1 is ENHRY and CDR2 SYGVKD. PCR employed 60 Vbeta and 13 Jbeta primers. The authors' processing: Some 9.9 million shared chains were among approximately 87 million unique TCR beta chains counted in a later analysis. Assay: immunoSEQ multiplex PCR; the TCRdb copy retains only in-frame clones and omits some. Clone size and the V and J calls come from that table; the DNA yielded D and trimming. This sample has around 180,000 clones, with under 85% found just once.

This sequence originates from a man younger than 30 in good health and CMV-seronegative. The source material was PBMCs. The chain links TRBV10-3 to TRBJ2-3; the match to TRBD2 covers 7 bases. CDR3 bases: TGTGCCATCGCGCCGGGAGGCCCAGATACGCAGTATTTT. As protein: CAIAPGGPDTQYF.